This T cell receptor beta chain was sequenced during a study of CD8+ T cells in alopecia areata. Study-level findings and limits: Lesional scalp displayed greater clonality than normal scalp, most notably in alopecia totalis/universalis. Sequencing of scalp samples also captures resident alphabeta T cells of normal skin.

Reverse transcription of extracted RNA yielded cDNA, which provided the sequencing template. This table comes from immunoSEQ multiplex PCR, and its TCRdb copy is limited to in-frame clones, with some not included. The repertoire holds about 200,000 clones, with about 61% as singletons. The CDR3 sequence is 16 residues long. The V gene end was trimmed by 0 bases and the J gene end by 7 bases; junction bases not matched to a gene: 8. Germline V gene data show CDR1 as MRHNA and CDR2 as SNTAGT. CD4+ and CD8+ T cells were sorted from PBMCs stained for CD3, CD4 and CD8. Remarks on this clone: Its target is not known.

The chain is built from TRBV6-4 and TRBJ2-1; 8 nucleotides align to TRBD1. The sample was CD8+ T cells sorted from blood. The receptor comes from a human donor in good health. The CDR3 sequence: CASSDSRRGLGNEQFF. The CDR3 DNA follows: TGTGCCAGCAGTGACTCGCGCAGGGGGCTGGGGAATGAGCAGTTCTTC.